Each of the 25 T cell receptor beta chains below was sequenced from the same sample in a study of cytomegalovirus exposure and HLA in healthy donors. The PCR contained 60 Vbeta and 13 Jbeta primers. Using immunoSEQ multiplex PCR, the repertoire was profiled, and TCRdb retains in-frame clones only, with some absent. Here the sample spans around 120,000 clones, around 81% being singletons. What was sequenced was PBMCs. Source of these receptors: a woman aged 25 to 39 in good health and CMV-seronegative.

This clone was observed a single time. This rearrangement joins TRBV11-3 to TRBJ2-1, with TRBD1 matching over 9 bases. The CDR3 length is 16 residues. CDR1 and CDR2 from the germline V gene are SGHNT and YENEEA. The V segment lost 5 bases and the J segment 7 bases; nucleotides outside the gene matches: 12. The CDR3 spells CASSIAPGQGRNEQFF. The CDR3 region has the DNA TGTGCCAGCAGCATAGCTCCGGGACAGGGTCGAAATGAGCAGTTCTTC.

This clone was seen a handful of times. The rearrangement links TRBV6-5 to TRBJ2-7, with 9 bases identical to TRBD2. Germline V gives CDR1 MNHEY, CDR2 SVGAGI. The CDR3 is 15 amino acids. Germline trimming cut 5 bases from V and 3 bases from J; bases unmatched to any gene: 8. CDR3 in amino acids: CASSVRGLAVYEQYF. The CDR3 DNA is TGTGCCAGCAGTGTGCGGGGACTAGCCGTCTACGAGCAGTACTTC.

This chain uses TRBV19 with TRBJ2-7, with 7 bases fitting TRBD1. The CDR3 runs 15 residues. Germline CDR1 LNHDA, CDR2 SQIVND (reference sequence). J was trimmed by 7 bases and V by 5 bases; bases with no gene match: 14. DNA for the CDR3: TGTGCCAGTAGTCCTCATACCGGGACAGAGGGAGAGCAGTACTTC. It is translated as CASSPHTGTEGEQYF.

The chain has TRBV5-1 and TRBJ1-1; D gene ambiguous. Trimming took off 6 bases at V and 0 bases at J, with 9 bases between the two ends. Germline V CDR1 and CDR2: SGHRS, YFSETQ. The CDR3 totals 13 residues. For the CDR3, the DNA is TGCGCCAGCAAACTCTTTATGAACACTGAAGCTTTCTTT. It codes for CASKLFMNTEAFF.

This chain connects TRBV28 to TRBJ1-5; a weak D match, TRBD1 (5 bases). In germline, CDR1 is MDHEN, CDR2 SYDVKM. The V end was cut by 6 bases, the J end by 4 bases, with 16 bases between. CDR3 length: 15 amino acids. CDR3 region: CASRADSLGNQPQHF. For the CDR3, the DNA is TGTGCCAGCAGAGCTGACAGCTTAGGGAATCAGCCCCAGCATTTT. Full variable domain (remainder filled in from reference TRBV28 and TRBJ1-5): DVKVTQSSRYLVKRTGEKVFLECVQDMDHENMFWYRQDPGLGLRLIYFSYDVKMKEKGDIPEGYSVSREKKERFSLILESASTNQTSMYLCASRADSLGNQPQHFGDGTRLSIL.

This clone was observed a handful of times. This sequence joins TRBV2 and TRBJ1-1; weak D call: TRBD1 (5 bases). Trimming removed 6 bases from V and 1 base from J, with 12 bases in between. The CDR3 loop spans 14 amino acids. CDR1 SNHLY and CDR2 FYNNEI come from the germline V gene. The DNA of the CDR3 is TGTGCCAGCAGATGGGGGGAGGGGAACACTGAAGCTTTCTTT. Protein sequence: CASRWGEGNTEAFF.

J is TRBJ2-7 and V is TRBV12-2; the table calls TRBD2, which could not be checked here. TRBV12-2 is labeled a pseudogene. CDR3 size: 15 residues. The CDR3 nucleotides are TGTGCAAGTCGCTTAGGTAGGGGGGGCTTCTACGAGCAGTACTTC. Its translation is CASRLGRGGFYEQYF.

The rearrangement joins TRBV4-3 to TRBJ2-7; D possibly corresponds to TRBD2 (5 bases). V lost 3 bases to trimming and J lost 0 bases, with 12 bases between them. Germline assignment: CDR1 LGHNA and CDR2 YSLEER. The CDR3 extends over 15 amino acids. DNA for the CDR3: TGCGCCAGCAGCCAGACTACTTCGGGCTCCTACGAGCAGTACTTC. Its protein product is CASSQTTSGSYEQYF.

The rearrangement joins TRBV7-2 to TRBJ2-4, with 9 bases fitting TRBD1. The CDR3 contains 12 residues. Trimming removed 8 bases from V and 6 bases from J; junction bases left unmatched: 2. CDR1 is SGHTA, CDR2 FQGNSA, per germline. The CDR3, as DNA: TGTGCCAGCCAGGGACAGGGAAACATTCAGTACTTC. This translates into CASQGQGNIQYF. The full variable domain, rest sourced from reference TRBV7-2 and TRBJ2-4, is GAGVSQSPSNKVTEKGKDVELRCDPISGHTALYWYRQSLGQGLEFLIYFQGNSAPDKSGLPSDRFSAERTGGSVSTLTIQRTQQEDSAVYLCASQGQGNIQYFGAGTRLSVL.

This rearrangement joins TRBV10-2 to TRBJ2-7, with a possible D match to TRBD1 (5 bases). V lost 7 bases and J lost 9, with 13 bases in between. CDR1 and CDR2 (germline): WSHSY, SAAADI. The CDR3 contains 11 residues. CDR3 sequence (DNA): TGCGCCAGCACGATTGACAGTCGGCAGTACTTC. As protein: CASTIDSRQYF.

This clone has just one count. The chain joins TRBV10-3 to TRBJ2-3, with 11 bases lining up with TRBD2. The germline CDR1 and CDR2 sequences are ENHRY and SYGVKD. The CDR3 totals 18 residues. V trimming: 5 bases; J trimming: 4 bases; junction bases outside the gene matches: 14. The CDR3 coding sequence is TGTGCCATCAGTCCCAGGCCACTAGCGGGAGATACGGCAGATACGCAGTATTTT. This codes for CAISPRPLAGDTADTQYF.

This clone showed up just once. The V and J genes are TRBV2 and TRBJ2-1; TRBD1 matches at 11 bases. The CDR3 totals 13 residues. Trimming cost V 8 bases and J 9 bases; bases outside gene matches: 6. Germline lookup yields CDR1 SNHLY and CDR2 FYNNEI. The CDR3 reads CASGTGGSFEQFF. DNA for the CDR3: TGTGCCAGCGGGACAGGGGGTTCATTTGAGCAGTTCTTC. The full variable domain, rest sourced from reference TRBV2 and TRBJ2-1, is EPEVTQTPSHQVTQMGQEVILRCVPISNHLYFYWYRQILGQKVEFLVSFYNNEISEKSEIFDDQFSVERPDGSNFTLKIRSTKLEDSAMYFCASGTGGSFEQFFGPGTRLTVL.

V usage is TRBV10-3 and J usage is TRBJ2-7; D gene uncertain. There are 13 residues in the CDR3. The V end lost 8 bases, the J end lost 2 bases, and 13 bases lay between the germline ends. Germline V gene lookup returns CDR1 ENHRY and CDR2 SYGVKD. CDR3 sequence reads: CAIGYDGAYEQYF. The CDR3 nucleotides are TGTGCCATCGGCTACGACGGAGCCTACGAGCAGTACTTC.

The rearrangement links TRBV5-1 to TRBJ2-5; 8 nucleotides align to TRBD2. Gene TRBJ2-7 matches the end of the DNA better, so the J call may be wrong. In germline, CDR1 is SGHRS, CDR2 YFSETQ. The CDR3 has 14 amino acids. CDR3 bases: TGCGCCAGCAGCTCCTCAGCGGGAGTACACGAGCAGTACTTC. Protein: CASSSSAGVHEQYF.

DNA for the CDR3: TGTGCCAGCAGCCCCGTTCAGACCGGGGAGCTGTTTTTT. It yields the protein CASSPVQTGELFF. The chain recombines TRBV9 with TRBJ2-2; D is uncertain. Trimming stripped 4 bases from V and 5 bases from J, with 9 bases between. The CDR3 is made up of 13 amino acids. Germline V gene data show CDR1 as SGDLS and CDR2 as YYNGEE.

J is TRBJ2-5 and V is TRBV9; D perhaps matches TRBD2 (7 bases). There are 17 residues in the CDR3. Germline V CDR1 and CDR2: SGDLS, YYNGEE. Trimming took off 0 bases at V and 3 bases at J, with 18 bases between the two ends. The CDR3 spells CASSVGVGGGGEETQYF. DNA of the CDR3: TGTGCCAGCAGCGTAGGTGTAGGAGGGGGGGGAGAAGAGACCCAGTACTTC.

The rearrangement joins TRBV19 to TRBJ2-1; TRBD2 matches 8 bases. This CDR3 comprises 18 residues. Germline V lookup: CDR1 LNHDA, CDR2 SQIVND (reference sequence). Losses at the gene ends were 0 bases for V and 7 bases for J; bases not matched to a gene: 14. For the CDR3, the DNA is TGTGCCAGTAGTATAGATCCACGGGAGCGGGAGTGGGGGAATGAGCAGTTCTTC. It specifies CASSIDPREREWGNEQFF.

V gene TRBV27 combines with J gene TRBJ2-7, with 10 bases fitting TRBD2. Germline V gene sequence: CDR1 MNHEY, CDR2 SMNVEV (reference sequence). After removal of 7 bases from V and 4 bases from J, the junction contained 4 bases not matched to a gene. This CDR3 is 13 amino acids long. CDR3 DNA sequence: TGTGCCAGCAAAGGGACTAGCGTATACGAGCAGTACTTC. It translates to CASKGTSVYEQYF.

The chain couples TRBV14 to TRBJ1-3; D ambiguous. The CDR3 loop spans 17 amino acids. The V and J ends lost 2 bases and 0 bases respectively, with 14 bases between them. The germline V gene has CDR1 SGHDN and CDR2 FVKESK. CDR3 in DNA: TGTGCCAGCAGCCAAAGGGCCGGGGAGGCCTCTGGAAACACCATATATTTT. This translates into CASSQRAGEASGNTIYF.

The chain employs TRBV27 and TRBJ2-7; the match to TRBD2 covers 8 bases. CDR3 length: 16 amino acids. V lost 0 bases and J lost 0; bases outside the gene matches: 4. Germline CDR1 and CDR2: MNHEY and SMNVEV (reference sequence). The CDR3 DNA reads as TGTGCCAGCAGTTTATCAGCGGGGGACCACTCCTACGAGCAGTACTTC. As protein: CASSLSAGDHSYEQYF.

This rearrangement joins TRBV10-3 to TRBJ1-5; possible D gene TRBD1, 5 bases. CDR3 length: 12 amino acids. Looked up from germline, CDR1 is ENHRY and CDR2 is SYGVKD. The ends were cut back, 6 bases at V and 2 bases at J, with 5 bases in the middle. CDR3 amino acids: CAISRGNQPQHF. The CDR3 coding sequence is TGTGCCATCAGCAGGGGCAATCAGCCCCAGCATTTT.

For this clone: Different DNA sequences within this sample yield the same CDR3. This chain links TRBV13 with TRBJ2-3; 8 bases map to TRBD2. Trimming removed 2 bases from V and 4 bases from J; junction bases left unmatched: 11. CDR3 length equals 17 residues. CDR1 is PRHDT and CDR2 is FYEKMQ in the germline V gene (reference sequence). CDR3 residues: CASSLRGTGGDPDTQYF. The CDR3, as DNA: TGTGCCAGCAGCTTACGCGGGACCGGGGGGGATCCAGATACGCAGTATTTT.

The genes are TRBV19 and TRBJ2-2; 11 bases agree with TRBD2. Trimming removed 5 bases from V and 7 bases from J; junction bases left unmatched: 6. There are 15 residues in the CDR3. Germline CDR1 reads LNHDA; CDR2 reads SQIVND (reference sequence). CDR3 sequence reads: CASSPTSGTIGELFF. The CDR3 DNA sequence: TGTGCCAGTAGTCCGACTAGCGGGACTATCGGGGAGCTGTTTTTT.

CDR3 in amino acids: CASRAPGQVMNTEAFF. The DNA of the CDR3 is TGTGCCAGCAGAGCTCCGGGACAGGTAATGAACACTGAAGCTTTCTTT. This chain uses TRBV2 with TRBJ1-1; 8 nucleotides match TRBD1. The V gene end was trimmed by 6 bases and the J gene end by 0 bases; junction bases not matched to a gene: 9. The CDR3 has 16 amino acids. Germline CDR1 reads SNHLY; CDR2 reads FYNNEI.

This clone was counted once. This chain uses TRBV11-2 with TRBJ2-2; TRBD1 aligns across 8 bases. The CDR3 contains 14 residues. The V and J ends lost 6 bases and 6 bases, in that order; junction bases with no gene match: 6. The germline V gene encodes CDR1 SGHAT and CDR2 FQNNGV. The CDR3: CASRNRGFAGELFF. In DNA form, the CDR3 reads TGTGCCAGCAGGAACAGGGGGTTTGCCGGGGAGCTGTTTTTT.